This TCR beta chain was sequenced during a study of immune evolution from preneoplasia to lung adenocarcinoma. This clone was counted between two and nine times. Clones were sequenced by immunoSEQ multiplex PCR, and TCRdb holds only the in-frame ones, with some missing. The table has approximately 11,000 clones, 60% to 85% seen once. The CDR3 runs 13 residues. J gave up 5 bases and V 4 bases, and 6 bases lay outside the gene matches. Germline V gene lookup returns CDR1 SQVTM and CDR2 ANQGSEA. Input material: FFPE minimally invasive lung adenocarcinoma tissue. The clonotype was recovered from a person aged 55-80 years with lung adenocarcinoma. The chain uses TRBV29-1 and TRBJ1-1, with 8 bases aligning to TRBD1. This chain's CDR3 is CSVADRGRTEAFF. The CDR3 DNA reads as TGCAGCGTTGCCGACAGGGGTAGGACTGAAGCTTTCTTT. The complete variable domain, with remaining parts taken from reference TRBV29-1 and TRBJ1-1, reads SAVISQKPSRDICQRGTSLTIQCQVDSQVTMMFWYRQQPGQSLTLIATANQGSEATYESGFVIDKFPISRPNLTFSTLTVSNMSPEDSSIYLCSVADRGRTEAFFGQGTRLTVV.